This section outlines one TCR beta chain sequence together with its context. This record comes from a study of OX40 agonist ivuxolimab in advanced cancers. Profiled with immunoSEQ multiplex PCR; TCRdb holds only in-frame clones, not every one. There are more than 60,000 clones in the sample; 85% to 90% occur only once, and about 0.89% lies in the top ten. The J segment lost 6 bases and the V segment lost 5 bases, leaving 2 bases of the junction unmatched. Germline assignment: CDR1 LGHNT and CDR2 FRNRAP. The CDR3 contains 14 residues. The clonotype originates from an adult with an advanced solid tumor such as melanoma, head and neck, liver or kidney cancer. Sample: CD4+ or CD8+ T cells sorted from blood, taken in a trial of the OX40 agonist ivuxolimab. V is TRBV12-5 and J is TRBJ2-1; 12 nucleotides line up with TRBD1. In DNA form, the CDR3 reads TGTGCTAGTGGTACGGGACAGGGGGCCAATGAGCAGTTCTTC. This encodes CASGTGQGANEQFF. The variable domain in full, completed from reference TRBV12-5 and TRBJ2-1, reads DARVTQTPRHKVTEMGQEVTMRCQPILGHNTVFWYRQTMMQGLELLAYFRNRAPLDDSGMPKDRFSAEMPDATLATLKIQPSEPRDSAVYFCASGTGQGANEQFFGPGTRLTVL.